The 13 T cell receptor beta chains below come from one sample, sequenced in a study of cytotoxic CD8 clonotypes in ibrutinib-treated CLL. The method was immunoSEQ multiplex PCR; TCRdb's version includes in-frame clones alone and lacks a portion of them. The profile shows 9,500 to 12,000 clones, approximately 85% of them singletons. The specimen was PBMCs, collected at disease progression, from a patient treated with ibrutinib. These receptor sequences come from a human donor with chronic lymphocytic leukemia.

This chain connects TRBV25-1 to TRBJ2-1; the D gene is possibly TRBD2 (7 bases). In germline, CDR1 is MGHDK, CDR2 SYGVNS. V lost 0 bases, J lost 8 bases, and 14 bases lay in between. This CDR3 is 15 amino acids long. CDR3 coding DNA: TGTGCCAGCAGTGAATATGCGGGGGCCCGGGATGAGCAGTTCTTC. It is translated as CASSEYAGARDEQFF.

The count of this clone is one. J is TRBJ1-2 and V is TRBV5-6; no clear D. Germline CDR1 and CDR2: SGHDT and YYEEEE. Trimming took off 0 bases at V and 4 bases at J, with 16 bases between the two ends. CDR3 length equals 16 residues. The CDR3 spells CASSLALGGKSYGYTF. The CDR3 bases are TGTGCCAGCAGCTTGGCCTTAGGAGGAAAAAGCTATGGCTACACCTTC.

The chain employs TRBV9 and TRBJ2-7, with 14 bases matching TRBD2. Germline V gives CDR1 SGDLS, CDR2 YYNGEE. Trimming at V came to 0 bases and at J to 0 bases, leaving 5 bases not matched to a gene. The CDR3 has 18 residues. The CDR3 nucleotides are TGTGCCAGCAGCGTAGCCGGGACTAGCGGGAGCGTCTCCTACGAGCAGTACTTC. Protein: CASSVAGTSGSVSYEQYF.

This clone was picked up one time. This rearrangement joins TRBV7-8 to TRBJ2-7; D remains unclear. This CDR3 region has 13 residues. Germline V CDR1 and CDR2: SGHVS, FQNEAQ. V was clipped by 8 bases and J by 2 bases, with 13 bases between them. The DNA of the CDR3 is TGTGCCAGCCGGCCACTCCACACCTACGAGCAGTACTTC. Protein: CASRPLHTYEQYF.

The V call is TRBV7-2, the J call TRBJ2-5; D is undetermined. Trimming removed 4 bases at V and 4 bases at J, with 13 bases between. Germline V lookup: CDR1 SGHTA, CDR2 FQGNSA. The CDR3 has 14 residues. CDR3 bases: TGTGCCAGCAGCTCGACCCGCGCCCGAGAGACCCAGTACTTC. It yields the protein CASSSTRARETQYF.

This chain links TRBV10-3 with TRBJ2-7; no definite D call. The CDR3 consists of 15 residues. Between the trimmed V and J ends, which lost 3 bases and 1 base, there was a span of 13 bases. The germline CDR1 and CDR2 sequences are ENHRY and SYGVKD. As DNA, the CDR3 is TGTGCCATCAGTGATGGAACAGTCAGTTCCTACGAGCAGTACTTC. Translating gives CAISDGTVSSYEQYF.

This clone is classed as medium-sized. The chain joins TRBV10-2 to TRBJ2-7; 7 bases align to TRBD1. V shed 6 bases and J 2 bases; nucleotides not matched to a gene: 4. Germline V gene lookup returns CDR1 WSHSY and CDR2 SAAADI. The CDR3 is made up of 13 amino acids. The CDR3 loop reads CASSRDRAYEQYF. For the CDR3, the DNA is TGCGCCAGCAGCCGAGACAGGGCCTACGAGCAGTACTTC.

This chain uses TRBV4-1 with TRBJ1-2, with 8 bases that match TRBD1. In germline, CDR1 is MGHRA, CDR2 YSYEKL. This CDR3 comprises 16 residues. With V trimmed by 4 bases and J by 4 bases, 11 bases remained unmatched. The CDR3 DNA reads as TGCGCCAGCAGCCCCATGCCGGGACAGGCGGTCTATGGCTACACCTTC. This encodes CASSPMPGQAVYGYTF.

This clone turned up a few times. V usage is TRBV29-1 and J usage is TRBJ2-1; 7 bases line up with TRBD2. Trimming at V came to 2 bases and at J to 11 bases, leaving 3 bases not matched to a gene. The germline V gene has CDR1 SQVTM and CDR2 ANQGSEA. CDR3 length: 11 amino acids. The CDR3: CSVEKAGKQFF. The CDR3 nucleotides read TGCAGCGTTGAAAAAGCGGGAAAGCAGTTCTTC.

The rearrangement uses TRBV4-2 and TRBJ2-7; no clear D. Trimming took off 0 bases at V and 0 bases at J, with 18 bases between the two ends. CDR1 is LGHNA and CDR2 is YNFKEQ in the germline V gene. The CDR3 loop spans 18 amino acids. The CDR3 sequence is CASSQDSLSTHYSYEQYF. CDR3 DNA sequence: TGTGCCAGCAGCCAAGATTCACTCTCGACTCACTACTCCTACGAGCAGTACTTC.

Comment on this clone: One end of the junction varies from germline; a read error may be responsible. Additional DNA sequences in this sample encode the identical CDR3. This sequence joins TRBV2 and TRBJ1-3, with a tentative D call TRBD1 (5 bases). Germline V gives CDR1 SNHLY, CDR2 FYNNEI. The length of the CDR3 is 14 residues. CDR3 bases: TGCGCCAGCGGGACCAGGAGCTCTGGAAACACCATATATTTT. Protein product: CASGTRSSGNTIYF.

Sample share makes this clone medium-sized. The gene calls are TRBV27 and TRBJ1-4; 7 nucleotides line up with TRBD1. The germline V gene has CDR1 MNHEY and CDR2 SMNVEV (reference sequence). The CDR3 totals 15 residues. V lost 5 bases and J lost 5; bases outside the gene matches: 8. CDR3 in DNA: TGTGCCAGCAGTCCAGGGGACAGTCCGAATGAAAAACTGTTTTTT. Protein product: CASSPGDSPNEKLFF. Full variable domain (rest looked up from reference TRBV27 and TRBJ1-4): EAQVTQNPRYLITVTGKKLTVTCSQNMNHEYMSWYRQDPGLGLRQIYYSMNVEVTDKGDVPEGYKVSRKEKRNFPLILESPSPNQTSLYFCASSPGDSPNEKLFFGSGTQLSVL.

The CDR3 loop reads CASSRFLTGELPGELFF. The CDR3 nucleotides read TGTGCCAGCAGTAGGTTCCTGACGGGCGAACTCCCCGGGGAGCTGTTTTTT. This rearrangement joins TRBV7-8 to TRBJ2-2, with D unresolved. Trimming took 6 bases from V and 6 from J, leaving 23 bases between them. CDR1 and CDR2 from the germline V gene are SGHVS and FQNEAQ. The CDR3 length is 17 residues.